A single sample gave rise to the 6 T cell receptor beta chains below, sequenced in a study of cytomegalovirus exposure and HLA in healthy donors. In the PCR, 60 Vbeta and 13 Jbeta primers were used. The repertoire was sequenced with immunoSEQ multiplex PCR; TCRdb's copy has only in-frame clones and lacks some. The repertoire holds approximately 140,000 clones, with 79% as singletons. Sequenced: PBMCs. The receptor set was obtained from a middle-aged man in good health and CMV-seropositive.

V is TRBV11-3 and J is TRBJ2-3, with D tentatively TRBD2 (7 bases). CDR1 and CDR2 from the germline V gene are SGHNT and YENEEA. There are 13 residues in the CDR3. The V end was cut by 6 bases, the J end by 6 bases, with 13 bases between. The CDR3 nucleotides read TGTGCCAGCAGTGACGCGGGGGCGGATACGCAGTATTTT. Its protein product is CASSDAGADTQYF.

The CDR3 is CASSPRPGGDTEAFF. CDR3 DNA sequence: TGTGCCAGCTCACCAAGACCAGGGGGAGACACTGAAGCTTTCTTT. The V gene is TRBV18, the J gene TRBJ1-1; 7 nucleotides match TRBD1. Germline CDR1 is KGHSH and CDR2 is LQKENI. CDR3 size: 15 residues. The V and J ends lost 2 bases and 3 bases, in that order; junction bases with no gene match: 6.

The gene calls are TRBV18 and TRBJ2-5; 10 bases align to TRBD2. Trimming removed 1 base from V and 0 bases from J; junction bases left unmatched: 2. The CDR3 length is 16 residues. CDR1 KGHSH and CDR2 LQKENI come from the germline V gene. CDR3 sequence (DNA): TGTGCCAGCTCACCACTAGCGGGAGGCTACCAAGAGACCCAGTACTTC. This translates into CASSPLAGGYQETQYF.

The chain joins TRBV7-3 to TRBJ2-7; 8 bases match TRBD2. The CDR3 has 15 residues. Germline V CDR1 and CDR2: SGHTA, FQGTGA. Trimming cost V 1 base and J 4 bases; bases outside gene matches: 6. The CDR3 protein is CASSLRPGGMYEQYF. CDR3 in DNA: TGTGCCAGCAGCTTAAGGCCGGGAGGGATGTACGAGCAGTACTTC.

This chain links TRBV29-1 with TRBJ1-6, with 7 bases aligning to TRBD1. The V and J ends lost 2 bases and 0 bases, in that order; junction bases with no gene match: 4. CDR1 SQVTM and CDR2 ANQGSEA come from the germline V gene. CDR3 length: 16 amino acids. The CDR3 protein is CSVEKDRDSYNSPLHF. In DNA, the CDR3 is TGCAGCGTTGAAAAAGACAGGGACTCCTATAATTCACCCCTCCACTTT.

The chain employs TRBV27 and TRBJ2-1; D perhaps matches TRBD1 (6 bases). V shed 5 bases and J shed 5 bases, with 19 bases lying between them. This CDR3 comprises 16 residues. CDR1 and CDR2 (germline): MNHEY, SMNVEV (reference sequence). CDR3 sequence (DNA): TGTGCCAGCAGTCCCTGGGTGGCAGGGGAAAACAATGAGCAGTTCTTC. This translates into CASSPWVAGENNEQFF.